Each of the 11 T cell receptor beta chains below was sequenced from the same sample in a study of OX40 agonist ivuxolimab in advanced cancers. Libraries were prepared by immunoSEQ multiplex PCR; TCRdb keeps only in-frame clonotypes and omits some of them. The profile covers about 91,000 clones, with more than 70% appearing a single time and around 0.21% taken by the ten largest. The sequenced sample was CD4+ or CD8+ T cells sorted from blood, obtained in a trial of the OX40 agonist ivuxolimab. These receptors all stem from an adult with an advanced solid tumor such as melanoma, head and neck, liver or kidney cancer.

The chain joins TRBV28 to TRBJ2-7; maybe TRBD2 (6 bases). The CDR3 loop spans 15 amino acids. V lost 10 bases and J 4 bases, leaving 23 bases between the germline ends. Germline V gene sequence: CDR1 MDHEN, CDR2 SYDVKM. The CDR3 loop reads CAIQPFSSGRYEQYF. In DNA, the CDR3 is TGTGCCATTCAACCATTCAGTAGCGGAAGATACGAGCAGTACTTC.

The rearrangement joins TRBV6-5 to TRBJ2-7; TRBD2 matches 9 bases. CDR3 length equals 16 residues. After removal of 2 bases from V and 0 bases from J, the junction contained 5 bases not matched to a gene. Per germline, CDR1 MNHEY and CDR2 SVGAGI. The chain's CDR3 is CASSYPASGTSYEQYF. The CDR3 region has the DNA TGTGCCAGCAGTTACCCGGCTAGCGGGACCTCCTACGAGCAGTACTTC.

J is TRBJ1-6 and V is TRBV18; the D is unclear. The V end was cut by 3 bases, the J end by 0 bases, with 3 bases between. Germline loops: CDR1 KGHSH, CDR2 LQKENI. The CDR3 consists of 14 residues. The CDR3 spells CASSPSSYNSPLHF. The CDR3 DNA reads TGTGCCAGCTCACCGAGCTCCTATAATTCACCCCTCCACTTT.

This chain's CDR3 is CASSAENSNQPQHF. The CDR3 DNA is TGTGCCAGCAGCGCAGAAAATAGCAATCAGCCCCAGCATTTT. The J gene is TRBJ1-5, the V gene TRBV5-5; D unresolved. The CDR3 has 14 residues. CDR1 is SGHKS, CDR2 YYEKEE, per germline (reference sequence). Trimming removed 4 bases from V and 0 bases from J, with 8 bases in between. Full variable domain (outside the CDR3, taken from reference TRBV5-5 and TRBJ1-5): DAGVTQSPTHLIKTRGQQVTLRCSPISGHKSVSWYQQVLGQGPQFIFQYYEKEERGRGNFPDRFSARQFPNYSSELNVNALLLGDSALYLCASSAENSNQPQHFGDGTRLSIL.

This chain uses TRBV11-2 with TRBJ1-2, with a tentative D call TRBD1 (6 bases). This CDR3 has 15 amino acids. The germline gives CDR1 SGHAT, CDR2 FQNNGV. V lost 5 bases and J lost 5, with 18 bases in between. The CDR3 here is CASSPPEGVIYGYTF. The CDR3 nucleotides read TGTGCCAGCAGCCCCCCTGAGGGGGTAATATATGGCTACACCTTC.

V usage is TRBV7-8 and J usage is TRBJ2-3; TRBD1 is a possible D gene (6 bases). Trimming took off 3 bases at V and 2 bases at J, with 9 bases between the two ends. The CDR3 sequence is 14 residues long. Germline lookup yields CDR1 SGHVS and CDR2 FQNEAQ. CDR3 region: CASSFRDNTDTQYF. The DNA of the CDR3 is TGTGCCAGCAGCTTCCGGGACAACACAGATACGCAGTATTTT. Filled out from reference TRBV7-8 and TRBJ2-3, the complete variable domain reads GAGVSQSPRYKVAKRGQDVALRCDPISGHVSLFWYQQALGQGPEFLTYFQNEAQLDKSGLPSDRFFAERPEGSVSTLKIQRTQQEDSAVYLCASSFRDNTDTQYFGPGTRLTVL.

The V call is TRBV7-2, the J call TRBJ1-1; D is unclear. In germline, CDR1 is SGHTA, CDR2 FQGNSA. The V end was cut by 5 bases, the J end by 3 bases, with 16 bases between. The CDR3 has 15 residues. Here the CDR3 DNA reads TGTGCCAGCAGCCCGTCGACGGGCTCGGACACTGAAGCTTTCTTT. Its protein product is CASSPSTGSDTEAFF.

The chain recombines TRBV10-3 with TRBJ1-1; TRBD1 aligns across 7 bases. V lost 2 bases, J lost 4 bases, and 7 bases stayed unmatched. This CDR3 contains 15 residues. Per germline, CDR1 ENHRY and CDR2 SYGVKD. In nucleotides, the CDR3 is TGTGCCATCAGTGAGCCGAAGACAGGGCCCACTGAAGCTTTCTTT. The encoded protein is CAISEPKTGPTEAFF.

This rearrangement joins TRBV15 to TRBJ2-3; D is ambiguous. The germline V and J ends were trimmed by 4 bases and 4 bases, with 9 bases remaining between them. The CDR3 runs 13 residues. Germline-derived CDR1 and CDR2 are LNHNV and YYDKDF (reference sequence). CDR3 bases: TGTGCCACCAGCACCGCCAGAGCAGATACGCAGTATTTT. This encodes CATSTARADTQYF.

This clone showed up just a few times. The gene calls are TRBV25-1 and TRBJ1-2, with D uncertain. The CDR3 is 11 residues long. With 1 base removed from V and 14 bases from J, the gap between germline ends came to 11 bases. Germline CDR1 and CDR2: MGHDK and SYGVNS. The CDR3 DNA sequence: TGTGCCAGCAGTGAATCGCGGAGTCTGACCTTC. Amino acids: CASSESRSLTF.

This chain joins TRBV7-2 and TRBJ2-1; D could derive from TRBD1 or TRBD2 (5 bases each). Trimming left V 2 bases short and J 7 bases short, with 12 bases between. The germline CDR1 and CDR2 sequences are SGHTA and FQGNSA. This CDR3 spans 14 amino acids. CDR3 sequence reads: CASSLSSGPNEQFF. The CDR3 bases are TGTGCCAGCAGCTTATCCTCGGGGCCGAATGAGCAGTTCTTC.